One and the same sample provided the 10 T cell receptor beta chains below, sequenced in a study of cytomegalovirus exposure and HLA in healthy donors. The PCR had 60 Vbeta and 13 Jbeta primers. Data came from immunoSEQ multiplex PCR; TCRdb stores just in-frame clones and leaves some out. This table has approximately 150,000 clones, approximately 80% appearing once. The sequenced sample consisted of PBMCs. These receptors came from a woman aged 18-29 years in good health and CMV-seropositive.

This chain connects TRBV5-5 to TRBJ2-2; maybe TRBD1 (6 bases). Trimming stripped 5 bases from V and 6 bases from J, with 17 bases between. Germline V gene sequence: CDR1 SGHKS, CDR2 YYEKEE (reference sequence). The CDR3 consists of 15 residues. Here the CDR3 DNA reads TGTGCCAGCAGATTTACAGGGCTAGGGTCCGGGGAGCTGTTTTTT. Protein product: CASRFTGLGSGELFF.

The DNA of the CDR3 is TGTGCCAGCAGAGGGAGTGGGACCCAGTACTTC. It codes for CASRGSGTQYF. The gene calls are TRBV2 and TRBJ2-5; D may be TRBD2 (5 bases). The CDR3 is 11 residues long. V was cut by 6 bases and J by 7 bases, with 9 bases left in between. The germline CDR1 and CDR2 sequences are SNHLY and FYNNEI. Full variable domain (outside the CDR3, taken from reference TRBV2 and TRBJ2-5): EPEVTQTPSHQVTQMGQEVILRCVPISNHLYFYWYRQILGQKVEFLVSFYNNEISEKSEIFDDQFSVERPDGSNFTLKIRSTKLEDSAMYFCASRGSGTQYFGPGTRLLVL.

J is TRBJ1-2 and V is TRBV2; a possible D gene is TRBD1 (5 bases). V was clipped by 3 bases and J by 4 bases, with 9 bases between them. The CDR3 contains 13 residues. Germline V CDR1 and CDR2: SNHLY, FYNNEI. The CDR3 DNA is TGTGCCAGCAGTGAGGGGGAGGCCTATGGCTACACCTTC. This gives the protein CASSEGEAYGYTF.

The J gene is TRBJ2-7, the V gene TRBV27, with a possible D match to TRBD1 (5 bases). This CDR3 is built from 13 residues. Germline CDR1 MNHEY, CDR2 SMNVEV (reference sequence). Trimming shortened V by 5 bases and J by 1 base, and 9 bases separated the two germline ends. As DNA, the CDR3 is TGTGCCAGCAGTCGACAGTCATCCTACGAGCAGTACTTC. Translation: CASSRQSSYEQYF.

This clone was recorded only once. The rearrangement links TRBV19 to TRBJ1-1, with D possibly being TRBD1 (6 bases). Germline assignment: CDR1 LNHDA and CDR2 SQIVND (reference sequence). V was shortened by 3 bases and J by 1 base, with 12 bases between the two germline ends. The CDR3 sequence is 15 residues long. The CDR3, as DNA: TGTGCCAGTAGTATTGGGGCAGGGGCGAACACTGAAGCTTTCTTT. It encodes CASSIGAGANTEAFF.

The chain is built from TRBV19 and TRBJ2-2, with 12 positions matching TRBD2. CDR3 size: 15 residues. V lost 11 bases and J lost 7; bases outside the gene matches: 11. Looked up from germline, CDR1 is LNHDA and CDR2 is SQIVND (reference sequence). The CDR3 is CASWASGGASGELFF. CDR3 nucleotide sequence: TGTGCCTCCTGGGCTAGCGGGGGGGCCAGCGGGGAGCTGTTTTTT.

The V gene is TRBV2, the J gene TRBJ1-2, with a tentative D call TRBD1 (6 bases). The germline V gene has CDR1 SNHLY and CDR2 FYNNEI. There are 12 residues in the CDR3. The V gene lost 5 bases and the J gene lost 13 bases, with 17 bases spanning the gap. Here the CDR3 DNA reads TGTGCCAGCAGTATCGGGGGGGCTGTGGGCACCTTC. This sequence encodes CASSIGGAVGTF.

The count of this clone is one. This sequence joins TRBV7-9 and TRBJ1-5, with D unclear. Germline-derived CDR1 and CDR2 are SEHNR and FQNEAQ (reference sequence). The V end was cut by 5 bases, the J end by 4 bases, with 9 bases between. The CDR3 spans 13 residues. CDR3 DNA sequence: TGTGCCAGCAGCGAGGAGGGTAATCAGCCCCAGCATTTT. Residues: CASSEEGNQPQHF.

The chain joins TRBV2 to TRBJ2-7, with 10 positions matching TRBD1. CDR3 size: 14 residues. J lost 2 bases, V lost 8 bases, and 6 bases had no gene match. CDR1 SNHLY and CDR2 FYNNEI come from the germline V gene. DNA of the CDR3: TGTGCCAGCGGGGACAGGGGCCAGACCTACGAGCAGTACTTC. Protein: CASGDRGQTYEQYF.

The rearrangement links TRBV30 to TRBJ2-3; 9 bases match TRBD1. V trimming: 5 bases; J trimming: 0 bases; junction bases outside the gene matches: 9. This CDR3 has 16 amino acids. CDR1 GTSNPN and CDR2 SVGIG come from the germline V gene (reference sequence). The CDR3 loop reads CAWEHGQGSSTDTQYF. For the CDR3, the DNA is TGTGCCTGGGAACACGGACAGGGGAGTAGCACAGATACGCAGTATTTT.